The 8 T cell receptor beta chains in this list originate from one sample, sequenced in a study of T cells in Graves' hyperthyroidism and ophthalmopathy. TCR beta CDR3 regions were amplified from RNA transcripts. An initial round of RT-PCR targeting the TCR CDR3 relied on the HTBI primer set. TCRdb reprocessed the multiplex PCR reads via MiXCR and lists one record per CDR3 protein. Here the sample spans about 840,000 distinct CDR3 sequences, about two fifths being singletons. The source material was blood. All receptors come from a man younger than 35 with Graves' hyperthyroidism.

This clonotype was detected only a few times. This chain joins TRBV19 and TRBJ1-5; D unresolved. This CDR3 has 15 amino acids. V was shortened by 0 bases and J by 1 base, with 7 bases between the two germline ends. The germline V gene has CDR1 LNHDA and CDR2 SQIVND (reference sequence). CDR3 residues: CASSIDRMSNQPQHF. The CDR3 region has the DNA TGTGCCAGTAGTATAGACAGGATGAGCAATCAGCCCCAGCATTTT.

The sample holds a few counts of this clonotype. The V and J genes are TRBV12-5 and TRBJ2-7, with TRBD1 identical over 7 bases. CDR3 size: 13 residues. CDR1 is LGHNT, CDR2 FRNRAP, per germline. V dropped 6 bases and J dropped 0; count of bases not matched to a gene: 2. CDR3 nucleotides: TGTGCTAGTGGCCGGGACAGCTCCTACGAGCAGTACTTC. It yields the protein CASGRDSSYEQYF. The full variable domain, in which reference TRBV12-5 and TRBJ2-7 provide the parts outside the CDR3, is DARVTQTPRHKVTEMGQEVTMRCQPILGHNTVFWYRQTMMQGLELLAYFRNRAPLDDSGMPKDRFSAEMPDATLATLKIQPSEPRDSAVYFCASGRDSSYEQYFGPGTRLTVT.

This sequence joins TRBV6-1 and TRBJ2-5, with TRBD2 matching 13 bases. J lost 10 bases, V lost 6 bases, and 5 bases had no gene match. The CDR3 covers 13 residues. Germline V gene sequence: CDR1 MNHNS, CDR2 SASEGT. The CDR3 bases are TGTGCCAGCAGACCCACTAGCGGGAGGGACCAGTACTTC. Translating gives CASRPTSGRDQYF.

The V and J genes are TRBV5-1 and TRBJ1-1; D gene ambiguous. The CDR3 length is 12 residues. Trimming took off 2 bases at V and 10 bases at J, with 12 bases between the two ends. The germline V gene has CDR1 SGHRS and CDR2 YFSETQ. The CDR3 bases are TGCGCCAGCAGCTTAGAAGGGCCCGGAGCTTTCTTT. This sequence encodes CASSLEGPGAFF.

Details on this clonotype: Given a much more abundant clone one base away, this may be a read error. The chain recombines TRBV7-8 with TRBJ1-4; D is possibly TRBD1 (5 bases). The CDR3 spans 13 residues. Per the germline V gene, CDR1 is SGHVS and CDR2 is FQNEAQ. CDR3 region: CASSPGVGEKLIF. In nucleotides, the CDR3 is TGTGCCAGCAGCCCGGGGGTGGGGGAAAAACTGATTTTT.

The J gene is TRBJ2-2, the V gene TRBV5-1, with a tentative D call TRBD2 (5 bases). Looked up from germline, CDR1 is SGHRS and CDR2 is YFSETQ. Trimming stripped 4 bases from V and 2 bases from J, with 18 bases between. There are 17 residues in the CDR3. The chain's CDR3 is CASSQTIATENTGELFF. The CDR3 DNA sequence: TGCGCCAGCAGCCAGACCATAGCGACGGAAAACACCGGGGAGCTGTTTTTT.

This clonotype was counted at least ten times. This chain connects TRBV25-1 to TRBJ1-5, with D possibly matching TRBD1 (5 bases). V dropped 4 bases and J dropped 2 bases, with 12 bases sitting between them. CDR1 is MGHDK and CDR2 is SYGVNS in the germline V gene. The CDR3 length is 15 residues. The CDR3 loop reads CASSAGPGGNQPQHF. The CDR3 DNA reads as TGTGCCAGCAGTGCGGGGCCGGGCGGCAATCAGCCCCAGCATTTT. The whole variable domain, filled in from reference TRBV25-1 and TRBJ1-5, reads EADIYQTPRYLVIGTGKKITLECSQTMGHDKMYWYQQDPGMELHLIHYSYGVNSTEKGDLSSESTVSRIRTEHFPLTLESARPSHTSQYLCASSAGPGGNQPQHFGDGTRLSIL.

The chain recombines TRBV29-1 with TRBJ1-2; TRBD1 matches at 7 bases. The CDR3 extends over 14 amino acids. Germline V lookup: CDR1 SQVTM, CDR2 ANQGSEA. With V trimmed by 3 bases and J by 4 bases, 8 bases remained unmatched. This CDR3 reads CSVDYRGGGYGYTF. Here the CDR3 DNA reads TGCAGCGTTGACTACAGGGGAGGCGGCTATGGCTACACCTTC.